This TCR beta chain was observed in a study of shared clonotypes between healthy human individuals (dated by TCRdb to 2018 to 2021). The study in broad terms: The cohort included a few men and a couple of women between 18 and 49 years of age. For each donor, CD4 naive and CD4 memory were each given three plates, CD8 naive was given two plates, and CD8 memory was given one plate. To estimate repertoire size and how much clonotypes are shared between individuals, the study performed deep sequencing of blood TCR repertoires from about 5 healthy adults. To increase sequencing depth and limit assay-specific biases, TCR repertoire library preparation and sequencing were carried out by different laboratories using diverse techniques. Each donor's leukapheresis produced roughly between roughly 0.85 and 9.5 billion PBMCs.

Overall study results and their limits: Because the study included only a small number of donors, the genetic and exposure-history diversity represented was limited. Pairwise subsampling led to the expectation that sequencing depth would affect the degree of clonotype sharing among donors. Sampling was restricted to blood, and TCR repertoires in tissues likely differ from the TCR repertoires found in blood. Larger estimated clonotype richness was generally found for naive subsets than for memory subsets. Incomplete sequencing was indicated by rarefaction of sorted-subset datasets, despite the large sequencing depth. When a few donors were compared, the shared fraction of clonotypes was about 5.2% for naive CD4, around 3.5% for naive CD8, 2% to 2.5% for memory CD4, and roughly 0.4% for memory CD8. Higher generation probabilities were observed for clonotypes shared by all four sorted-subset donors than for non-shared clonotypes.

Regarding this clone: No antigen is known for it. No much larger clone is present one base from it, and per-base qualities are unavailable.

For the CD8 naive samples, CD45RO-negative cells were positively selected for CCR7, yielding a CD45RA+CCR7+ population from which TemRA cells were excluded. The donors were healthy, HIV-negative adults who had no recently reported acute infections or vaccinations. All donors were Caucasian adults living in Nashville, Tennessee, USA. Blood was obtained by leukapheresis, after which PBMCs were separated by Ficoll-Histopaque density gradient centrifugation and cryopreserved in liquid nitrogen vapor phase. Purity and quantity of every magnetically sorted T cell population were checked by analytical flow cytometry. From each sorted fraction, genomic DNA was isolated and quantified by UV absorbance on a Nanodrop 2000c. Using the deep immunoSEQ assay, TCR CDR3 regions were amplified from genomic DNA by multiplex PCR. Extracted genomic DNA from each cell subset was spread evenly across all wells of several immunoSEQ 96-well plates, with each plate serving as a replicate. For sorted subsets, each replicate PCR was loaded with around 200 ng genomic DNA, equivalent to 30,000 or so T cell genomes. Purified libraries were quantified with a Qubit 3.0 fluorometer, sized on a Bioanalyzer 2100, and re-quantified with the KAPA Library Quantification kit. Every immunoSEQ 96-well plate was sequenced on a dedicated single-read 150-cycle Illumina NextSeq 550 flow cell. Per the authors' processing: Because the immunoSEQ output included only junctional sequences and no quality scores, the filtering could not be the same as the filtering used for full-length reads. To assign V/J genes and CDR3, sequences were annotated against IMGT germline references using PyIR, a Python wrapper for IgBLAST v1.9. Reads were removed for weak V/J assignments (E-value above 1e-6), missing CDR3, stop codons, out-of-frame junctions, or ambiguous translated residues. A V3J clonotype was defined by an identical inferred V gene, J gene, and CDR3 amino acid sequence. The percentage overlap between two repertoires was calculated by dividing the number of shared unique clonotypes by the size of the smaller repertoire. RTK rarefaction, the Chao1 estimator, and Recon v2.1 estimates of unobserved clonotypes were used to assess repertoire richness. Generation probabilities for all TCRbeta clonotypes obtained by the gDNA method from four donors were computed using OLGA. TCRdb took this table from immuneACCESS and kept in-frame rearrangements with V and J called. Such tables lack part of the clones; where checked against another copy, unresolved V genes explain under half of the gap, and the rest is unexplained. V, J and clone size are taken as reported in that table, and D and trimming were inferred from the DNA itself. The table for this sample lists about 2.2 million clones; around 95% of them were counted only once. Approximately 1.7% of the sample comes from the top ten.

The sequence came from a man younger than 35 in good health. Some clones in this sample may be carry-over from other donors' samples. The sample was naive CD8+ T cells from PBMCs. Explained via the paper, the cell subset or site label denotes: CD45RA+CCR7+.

The nucleotide sequence is TGTGCCAGCAGTGAATCGTACCAGGGGGCATGGGAGCAGTACTTC. Translated, it gives CASSESYQGAWEQYF. The chain is encoded by TRBV6-1 joined to TRBJ2-7; TRBD1 lines up with 8 middle nucleotides. V ends up 2 bases short and J 7 bases short, with an unmatched junction base count of 10. Taken from cysteine to phenylalanine, the CDR3 has 15 residues. Just the 45-base CDR3 DNA is kept, in frame starting at base 1. As encoded in the germline V gene, CDR1 is MNHNS while CDR2 is SASEGT.